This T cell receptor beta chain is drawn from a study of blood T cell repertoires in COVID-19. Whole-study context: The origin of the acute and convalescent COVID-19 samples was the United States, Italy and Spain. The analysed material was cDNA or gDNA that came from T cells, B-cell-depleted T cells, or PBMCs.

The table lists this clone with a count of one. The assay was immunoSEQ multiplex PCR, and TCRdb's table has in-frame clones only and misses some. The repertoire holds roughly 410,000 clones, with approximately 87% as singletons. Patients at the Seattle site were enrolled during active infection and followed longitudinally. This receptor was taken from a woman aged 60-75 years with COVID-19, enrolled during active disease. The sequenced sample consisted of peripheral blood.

The chain's CDR3 is CASFGPPGANVLTF. The CDR3 DNA sequence: TGTGCCAGTTTTGGGCCGCCCGGGGCCAACGTCCTGACTTTC. The chain links TRBV19 to TRBJ2-6; D is undetermined. Trimming took 8 bases from V and 4 from J, leaving 12 bases between them. The CDR3 covers 14 residues. Germline CDR1 and CDR2: LNHDA and SQIVND (reference sequence).